The 24 T cell receptor beta chains below all came from one sample that was sequenced in a study of T-cell reconstitution after alpha-beta-depleted transplantation in children. As it was prepared, the TCRbeta library received unique molecular identifiers. TCRdb re-analysed the PCR reads in MiXCR, keeping a single row per CDR3 protein. Among over 150,000 distinct CDR3 sequences listed, roughly 11% were seen once. The specimen was PBMCs, collected before TCRalphabeta/CD19-depleted stem cell transplant. These receptors were taken from a boy aged 2-15 years with acute myeloid leukemia, due to receive a stem cell transplant.

A note on this clonotype: A much larger clone sits a single nucleotide away, making a read error possible. The chain has TRBV6-5 and TRBJ1-1; D not resolved. Germline V lookup: CDR1 MNHEY, CDR2 SVGAGI. The CDR3 sequence is 14 residues long. The CDR3 DNA follows: TGTGCCAGGAGTTACTCACGGGGGAACACTGAAGCTTTCTTT. Translated: CARSYSRGNTEAFF.

This clonotype was detected many times. This chain uses TRBV3-1 with TRBJ1-6; D perhaps matches TRBD1 (6 bases). V lost 1 base, J lost 13 bases, and 14 bases lay in between. The length of the CDR3 is 14 residues. Germline CDR1 is LGHDT and CDR2 is YNNKEL (reference sequence). CDR3: CASSQGGPYPPLHF. The CDR3, as DNA: TGTGCCAGCAGCCAAGGGGGGCCATACCCTCCCCTCCACTTT.

This clonotype was picked up many times. V usage is TRBV6-6 and J usage is TRBJ1-2, with D possibly matching TRBD1 (6 bases). This CDR3 comprises 13 residues. With 8 bases removed from V and 8 bases from J, the gap between germline ends came to 18 bases. Germline loops: CDR1 MNHNY, CDR2 SVGAGI (reference sequence). The CDR3 coding sequence is TGTGCCAGCGGTTGGGGGCAACGAAGAGGCTACACCTTC. It codes for CASGWGQRRGYTF.

The sample holds many counts of this clonotype. The J gene is TRBJ2-7, the V gene TRBV15; tentatively, D is TRBD1 (5 bases). Trimming removed 0 bases from V and 2 bases from J, with 11 bases in between. Germline assignment: CDR1 LNHNV and CDR2 YYDKDF (reference sequence). The CDR3 has 15 residues. The chain's CDR3 is CATSREAGYPYEQYF. The DNA of the CDR3 is TGTGCCACCAGCAGAGAGGCAGGGTATCCCTACGAGCAGTACTTC.

This clonotype was recorded once. It may be a read error: a sequence one base away is much more abundant. The chain employs TRBV20-1 and TRBJ2-7; D is undetermined. The CDR3 sequence is 13 residues long. The germline V gene has CDR1 DFQATT and CDR2 SNEGSKA (reference sequence). The CDR3 sequence: CSSRIFRSCEQYF. In DNA form, the CDR3 reads TGCAGTTCACGGATCTTTCGCTCCTGCGAGCAGTACTTC.

This clonotype came up many times. The chain has TRBV20-1 and TRBJ1-1; D gene uncertain. Germline CDR1 is DFQATT and CDR2 is SNEGSKA (reference sequence). This CDR3 spans 14 amino acids. V was shortened by 0 bases and J by 0 bases, with 8 bases between the two germline ends. The chain's CDR3 is CSARDEGVNTEAFF. The CDR3 bases are TGCAGTGCTAGAGATGAGGGCGTGAACACTGAAGCTTTCTTT.

In this sample, this clonotype turned up many times. The chain uses TRBV5-1 and TRBJ1-2; TRBD1 matches 8 bases. The CDR3 loop spans 17 amino acids. Germline V lookup: CDR1 SGHRS, CDR2 YFSETQ. The ends lost 0 bases at V and 4 bases at J; junction bases unmatched: 11. The CDR3 here is CASSLDTNSGQAYGYTF. DNA of the CDR3: TGCGCCAGCAGCTTGGACACAAACTCGGGACAGGCCTATGGCTACACCTTC.

This clonotype was seen repeatedly, ten times or more. The chain uses TRBV20-1 and TRBJ2-4; possible D gene TRBD1, 5 bases. Trimming stripped 6 bases from V and 4 bases from J, with 13 bases between. The CDR3 is 13 residues long. In germline, CDR1 is DFQATT, CDR2 SNEGSKA (reference sequence). CDR3 loop: CSANDRRKNIQYF. The CDR3, as DNA: TGCAGTGCGAACGACAGACGGAAAAACATTCAGTACTTC.

This clonotype came up many times. This chain uses TRBV12-3 or TRBV12-4 with TRBJ1-4; a weak D match, TRBD1 (5 bases). The V gene lost 4 bases and the J gene lost 3 bases, with 12 bases spanning the gap. CDR3 length: 15 residues. The CDR3, as DNA: TGTGCCAGCAGTTCAAGACAGATATCTAATGAAAAACTGTTTTTT. Encoded protein: CASSSRQISNEKLFF.

This clonotype came up many times. V and J are TRBV4-1 and TRBJ2-7; D might be TRBD1 (6 bases). CDR3 length: 15 residues. From germline, CDR1 is MGHRA and CDR2 YSYEKL. Trimming removed 6 bases from V and 6 bases from J, with 21 bases in between. The chain's CDR3 is CASSLGRFTGSEQYF. DNA of the CDR3: TGCGCCAGCAGTTTAGGAAGATTTACAGGGAGCGAGCAGTACTTC.

Many counts were recorded for this clonotype. V is TRBV6-2 or TRBV6-3 and J is TRBJ2-7; D gene unclear. The CDR3 is made up of 15 amino acids. V was cut by 6 bases and J by 2 bases, with 17 bases left in between. From germline, CDR1 is MNHEY and CDR2 SVGEGT. The DNA of the CDR3 is TGTGCCAGCAGGCCCGGGCAGCGCAATCCCTACGAGCAGTACGTC. Translation: CASRPGQRNPYEQYV.

Many counts were recorded for this clonotype. The chain couples TRBV18 to TRBJ1-4; D gene uncertain. Germline CDR1 KGHSH, CDR2 LQKENI. V was pared by 3 bases and J by 5 bases, with 13 bases between. This CDR3 spans 15 amino acids. The CDR3 DNA sequence: TGTGCCAGCTCACCTAACCTCAGCCTCAATGAAAAACTGTTTTTT. This translates into CASSPNLSLNEKLFF.

This clonotype was counted many times. The rearrangement uses TRBV7-2 and TRBJ2-1; 7 bases fit TRBD2. The germline gives CDR1 SGHTA, CDR2 FQGNSA. This CDR3 spans 12 amino acids. J gave up 11 bases and V 2 bases, and 3 bases lay outside the gene matches. CDR3 DNA sequence: TGTGCCAGCAGCTTAAACGGGGGGAAGCAGTTCTTC. Translation gives CASSLNGGKQFF.

This clonotype was seen repeatedly, ten times or more. This chain connects TRBV7-9 to TRBJ2-5, with 8 bases matching TRBD2. The CDR3 runs 15 residues. Germline loops: CDR1 SEHNR, CDR2 FQNEAQ (reference sequence). The V gene end was trimmed by 1 base and the J gene end by 4 bases; junction bases not matched to a gene: 5. CDR3: CASSLEPAGVETQYF. CDR3 nucleotides: TGTGCCAGCAGCTTAGAGCCAGCGGGAGTAGAGACCCAGTACTTC.

This clonotype was recorded many times. The chain recombines TRBV11-2 with TRBJ2-7; no reliable D call. Germline loops: CDR1 SGHAT, CDR2 FQNNGV. The CDR3 loop spans 14 amino acids. The V and J ends lost 1 base and 0 bases respectively, with 7 bases between them. CDR3: CASSLGLNSYEQYF. The DNA of the CDR3 is TGTGCCAGCAGCTTAGGTCTCAACTCCTACGAGCAGTACTTC. Variable domain in full (rest from reference TRBV11-2 and TRBJ2-7): EAGVAQSPRYKIIEKRQSVAFWCNPISGHATLYWYQQILGQGPKLLIQFQNNGVVDDSQLPKDRFSAERLKGVDSTLKIQPAKLEDSAVYLCASSLGLNSYEQYFGPGTRLTVT.

As for this clonotype: One base away lies a much larger clone, so this may be a sequencing read error. The V gene is TRBV6-1, the J gene TRBJ2-3, with TRBD2 matching over 10 bases. Germline lookup yields CDR1 MNHNS and CDR2 SASEGT. The CDR3 contains 15 residues. J was trimmed by 8 bases and V by 2 bases; bases with no gene match: 7. The CDR3 DNA sequence: TGTGCCAGCAGTGAAACCAGCGGGAGGGCAGTTACGCAGTATTTT. Translated: CASSETSGRAVTQYF.

This clonotype was seen repeatedly, ten times or more. The chain recombines TRBV6-5 with TRBJ2-7, with 9 bases matching TRBD1. The CDR3 loop spans 14 amino acids. Germline V gene data show CDR1 as MNHEY and CDR2 as SVGAGI. After removal of 5 bases from V and 6 bases from J, the junction contained 8 bases not matched to a gene. CDR3 residues: CASSLLGQGSEQYF. In DNA, the CDR3 is TGTGCCAGCAGTCTACTGGGACAGGGATCCGAGCAGTACTTC.

This clonotype was counted between two and nine times. This chain links TRBV28 with TRBJ2-7; 9 bases agree with TRBD1. Trimming at V came to 2 bases and at J to 3 bases, leaving 5 bases not matched to a gene. CDR3 length: 15 residues. Germline CDR1 and CDR2: MDHEN and SYDVKM. CDR3: CASSLGGTGNYEQYF. CDR3 DNA: TGTGCCAGCAGTTTAGGGGGGACAGGGAACTACGAGCAGTACTTC. Drawing the rest from reference TRBV28 and TRBJ2-7, the complete variable domain is DVKVTQSSRYLVKRTGEKVFLECVQDMDHENMFWYRQDPGLGLRLIYFSYDVKMKEKGDIPEGYSVSREKKERFSLILESASTNQTSMYLCASSLGGTGNYEQYFGPGTRLTVT.

This clonotype was recorded at least ten times. The V and J genes are TRBV3-1 and TRBJ2-7; D perhaps matches TRBD2 (6 bases). The CDR3 runs 14 residues. V was shortened by 5 bases and J by 2 bases, with 13 bases between the two germline ends. Germline V gene sequence: CDR1 LGHDT, CDR2 YNNKEL (reference sequence). This CDR3 reads CASSSGSRPYEQYF. The CDR3 nucleotides are TGTGCCAGCAGCTCCGGGAGTCGCCCCTACGAGCAGTACTTC.

This clonotype was observed many times. The chain combines TRBV9 with TRBJ1-1; tentatively, D is TRBD1 (5 bases). CDR1 and CDR2 from the germline V gene are SGDLS and YYNGEE. The CDR3 has 14 residues. The germline V and J ends were trimmed by 7 bases and 1 base, with 14 bases remaining between them. The CDR3 is CASPGREWNTEAFF. The CDR3 nucleotides are TGTGCCAGCCCAGGGCGGGAATGGAACACTGAAGCTTTCTTT.

This clonotype was detected ten times or more. The chain is built from TRBV3-1 and TRBJ2-3; TRBD2 is a possible D gene (6 bases). The CDR3 spans 15 residues. Trimming shortened V by 1 base and J by 0 bases, and 8 bases separated the two germline ends. Germline values: CDR1 LGHDT, CDR2 YNNKEL (reference sequence). CDR3 in amino acids: CASSQGGGSTDTQYF. The DNA of the CDR3 is TGTGCCAGCAGCCAAGGTGGGGGGAGCACAGATACGCAGTATTTT.

In its sample, this clonotype was seen many times. V usage is TRBV2 and J usage is TRBJ2-4; the D gene is possibly TRBD1 (6 bases). Germline V CDR1 and CDR2: SNHLY, FYNNEI. Trimming removed 3 bases from V and 8 bases from J, with 17 bases in between. This CDR3 spans 15 amino acids. The CDR3 bases are TGTGCCAGCAGTGACGCCTCAGGGGCCTCCGACATTCAGTACTTC. Amino acid sequence: CASSDASGASDIQYF.

To note about this clonotype: Possible read error: a much larger clone is one base away. The chain recombines TRBV20-1 with TRBJ2-7; 7 positions match TRBD1. This CDR3 region has 14 residues. With V trimmed by 3 bases and J by 8 bases, 13 bases remained unmatched. Germline assignment: CDR1 DFQATT and CDR2 SNEGSKA (reference sequence). The CDR3 is CSASLLQGPTQQYF. CDR3 nucleotide sequence: TGCAGTGCTAGCCTCTTACAGGGGCCTACGCAGCAGTACTTC.

The chain recombines TRBV7-1 with TRBJ2-7; tentatively, D is TRBD2 (5 bases). TRBV7-1 is recorded as an ORF, its role being uncertain. The CDR3 spans 13 residues. V lost 6 bases to trimming and J lost 6 bases, with 15 bases between them. The CDR3: CASSSSLGGEQYF. CDR3 bases: TGTGCCAGCAGTTCTTCACTAGGCGGCGAGCAGTACTTC.